This T cell receptor (beta chain) emerged from a study of T-cell reconstitution after alpha-beta-depleted transplantation in children. At least ten counts were recorded for this clonotype. Its antigen remains unidentified. V lost 8 bases and J lost 2, with 9 bases in between. Per germline, CDR1 SNHLY and CDR2 FYNNEI. The CDR3 sequence is 12 residues long. General study results and limits: At around two months after transplant, the alpha-beta T cells were reportedly derived from several hundred expanded clones that came from non-depleted graft cells.

The TCRbeta library incorporated unique molecular identifiers. TCRdb reprocessed the PCR reads with MiXCR, giving one entry per CDR3 protein. The sample holds around 190,000 distinct CDR3 sequences, about 7% seen once. The TCR originated in a boy between 2 and 15 years old with acute lymphoblastic leukemia, due to receive a stem cell transplant. The gene calls are TRBV2 and TRBJ2-5, with D perhaps matching TRBD1 (6 bases). Sequenced here: PBMCs, sampled before TCRalphabeta/CD19-depleted stem cell transplant. The CDR3 nucleotides read TGTGCCAGCCAAGGACAGCAAGAGACCCAGTACTTC. Translation gives CASQGQQETQYF.